This T cell receptor (beta chain) was profiled in a study of cytomegalovirus exposure and HLA in healthy donors. General study results and limits: Upon later analysis, HLA-associated TCR beta chains proved more clonally expanded than other, equally common chains. Later analysis associated a missense DCLRE1C variant with TCR beta V- and J-gene trimming.

For this clone: As yet, its antigen is unknown.

The CDR3 consists of 13 residues. Germline-derived CDR1 and CDR2 are MNHNY and SVGAGI (reference sequence). Losses at the gene ends were 8 bases for V and 2 bases for J; bases not matched to a gene: 2. PCR was performed using 60 Vbeta and 13 Jbeta primers. Libraries were prepared by immunoSEQ multiplex PCR; TCRdb keeps only in-frame clonotypes and omits some of them. The sample lists some 150,000 clones, roughly four fifths occurring once. Sequenced: PBMCs. The chain links TRBV6-6 to TRBJ1-3, with TRBD1 matching 8 bases. This receptor was obtained from a man aged 25-40 years in good health and CMV-seronegative. CDR3 in DNA: TGTGCCAGCGACAGGGGAGCTGGAAACACCATATATTTT. Its protein is CASDRGAGNTIYF.